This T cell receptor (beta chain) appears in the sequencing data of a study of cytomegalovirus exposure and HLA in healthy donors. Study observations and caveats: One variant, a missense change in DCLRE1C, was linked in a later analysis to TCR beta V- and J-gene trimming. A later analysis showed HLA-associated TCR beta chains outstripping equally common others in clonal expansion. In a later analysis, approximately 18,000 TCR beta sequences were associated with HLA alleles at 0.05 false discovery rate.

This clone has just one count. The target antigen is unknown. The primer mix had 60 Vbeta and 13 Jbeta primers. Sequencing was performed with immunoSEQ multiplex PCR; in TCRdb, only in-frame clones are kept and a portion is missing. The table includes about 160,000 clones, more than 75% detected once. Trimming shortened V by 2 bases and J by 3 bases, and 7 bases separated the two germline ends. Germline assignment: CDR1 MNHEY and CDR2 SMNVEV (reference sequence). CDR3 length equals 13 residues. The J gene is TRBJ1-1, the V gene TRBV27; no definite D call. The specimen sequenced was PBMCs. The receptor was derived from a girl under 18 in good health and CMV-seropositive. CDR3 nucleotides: TGTGCCAGCAGTTTACCGGGGTACACTGAAGCTTTCTTT. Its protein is CASSLPGYTEAFF.